Each of the 15 T cell receptor beta chains below was sequenced from the same sample in a study of neurological immune-mediated disorders. A single record per CDR3 protein comes from TCRdb applying MiXCR to the 5' RACE reads. The sample lists fewer than 80,000 distinct CDR3 sequences; roughly 4.8% were seen once. Sample: PBMCs. The receptors were gathered from a woman aged 45-65 years with multiple sclerosis.

This clonotype was picked up many times. The chain links TRBV29-1 to TRBJ2-1; tentatively, D is TRBD1 or TRBD2 (5 bases each). V lost 1 base and J 7 bases, leaving 14 bases between the germline ends. From germline, CDR1 is SQVTM and CDR2 ANQGSEA. The CDR3 totals 14 residues. The CDR3 sequence: CSVEGQGVGNEQFF. The CDR3 DNA follows: TGCAGCGTTGAAGGCCAGGGAGTAGGTAATGAGCAGTTCTTC.

This clonotype was seen many times. The chain combines TRBV5-5 with TRBJ2-1; 7 bases are a match to TRBD1. The ends lost 3 bases at V and 2 bases at J; junction bases unmatched: 5. This CDR3 spans 15 amino acids. Germline V gene lookup returns CDR1 SGHKS and CDR2 YYEKEE (reference sequence). This CDR3 reads CASSSGQVTYNEQFF. CDR3 in DNA: TGTGCCAGCAGCTCCGGACAGGTTACCTACAATGAGCAGTTCTTC.

This clonotype was found many times. The rearrangement uses TRBV5-6 and TRBJ1-5, with D possibly matching TRBD1 (6 bases). The CDR3 spans 14 residues. Germline CDR1 and CDR2: SGHDT and YYEEEE. With 4 bases removed from V and 0 bases from J, the gap between germline ends came to 8 bases. CDR3 nucleotide sequence: TGTGCCAGCAGCAGGACAGATAGCAATCAGCCCCAGCATTTT. This translates into CASSRTDSNQPQHF.

This clonotype was picked up many times. The J gene is TRBJ1-1, the V gene TRBV5-1, with a possible D match to TRBD1 (6 bases). Deletions cut 4 bases from V and 4 bases from J, with 14 bases between. Per germline, CDR1 SGHRS and CDR2 YFSETQ. The length of the CDR3 is 14 residues. CDR3 sequence: CASSLDRLGTEAFF. CDR3 bases: TGCGCCAGCAGCCTTGACAGGTTGGGCACTGAAGCTTTCTTT. Supplemented by reference TRBV5-1 and TRBJ1-1, the full variable domain reads KAGVTQTPRYLIKTRGQQVTLSCSPISGHRSVSWYQQTPGQGLQFLFEYFSETQRNKGNFPGRFSGRQFSNSRSEMNVSTLELGDSALYLCASSLDRLGTEAFFGQGTRLTVV.

At least ten counts were recorded for this clonotype. The V call is TRBV5-1, the J call TRBJ1-1; TRBD1 agrees at 10 bases. The CDR3 runs 16 residues. The V gene end was trimmed by 7 bases and the J gene end by 7 bases; junction bases not matched to a gene: 16. The germline CDR1 and CDR2 sequences are SGHRS and YFSETQ. This CDR3 is CASGSGTGDVKVEAFF. CDR3 nucleotide sequence: TGCGCCAGCGGTTCCGGGACAGGGGACGTCAAAGTTGAAGCTTTCTTT. The entire variable domain, with the rest obtained from reference TRBV5-1 and TRBJ1-1, is as follows: KAGVTQTPRYLIKTRGQQVTLSCSPISGHRSVSWYQQTPGQGLQFLFEYFSETQRNKGNFPGRFSGRQFSNSRSEMNVSTLELGDSALYLCASGSGTGDVKVEAFFGQGTRLTVV.

Ten or more counts support this clonotype. V usage is TRBV5-1 and J usage is TRBJ2-1; 8 nucleotides align to TRBD1. Trimming removed 0 bases from V and 0 bases from J; junction bases left unmatched: 2. The length of the CDR3 is 16 residues. Germline CDR1 is SGHRS and CDR2 is YFSETQ. CDR3 DNA: TGCGCCAGCAGCTTGGCTACAGGGGGCTCCTACAATGAGCAGTTCTTC. Amino acids: CASSLATGGSYNEQFF.

This clonotype appeared many times. This chain joins TRBV12-3 or TRBV12-4 and TRBJ2-3, with TRBD1 identical over 11 bases. This CDR3 is built from 19 residues. Losses at the gene ends were 5 bases for V and 2 bases for J; bases not matched to a gene: 15. CDR3 in amino acids: CASSHFLPGQGVSTDTQYF. The CDR3 bases are TGTGCCAGCAGTCATTTTTTACCGGGACAGGGGGTTTCCACAGATACGCAGTATTTT.

There are many counts of this clonotype. The chain carries TRBV29-1 and TRBJ1-4, with D tentatively TRBD1 (6 bases). The CDR3 covers 12 residues. The germline gives CDR1 SQVTM, CDR2 ANQGSEA. The V end lost 4 bases, the J end lost 4 bases, and 7 bases lay between the germline ends. The DNA of the CDR3 is TGCAGCGTTGTAGGGGGTAATGAAAAACTGTTTTTT. Translation: CSVVGGNEKLFF.

Ten or more counts support this clonotype. The V call is TRBV12-3 or TRBV12-4, the J call TRBJ2-7; a weak D match, TRBD1 (6 bases). V lost 5 bases to trimming and J lost 0 bases, with 11 bases between them. There are 14 residues in the CDR3. CDR3 amino acids: CASSGGQSSYEQYF. In nucleotides, the CDR3 is TGTGCCAGCAGTGGTGGACAGAGCTCCTACGAGCAGTACTTC.

The chain uses TRBV20-1 and TRBJ1-1, with D possibly TRBD1 on 6 matching bases. The CDR3 loop spans 15 amino acids. Germline values: CDR1 DFQATT, CDR2 SNEGSKA (reference sequence). The V end lost 0 bases, the J end lost 5 bases, and 16 bases lay between the germline ends. Written as DNA, the CDR3 is TGCAGTGCTAGAGATACCCACAGGGAGTCTACTGAAGCTTTCTTT. It is translated as CSARDTHRESTEAFF.

This clonotype has a count of ten or more. The J gene is TRBJ2-3, the V gene TRBV25-1; 10 bases align to TRBD2. Germline CDR1 reads MGHDK; CDR2 reads SYGVNS. Trimming took 0 bases from V and 6 from J; bases not matched to a gene: 6. This CDR3 spans 16 amino acids. DNA of the CDR3: TGTGCCAGCAGTGAATACGTAGCGGGGGGATCGGATACGCAGTATTTT. As protein: CASSEYVAGGSDTQYF.

There are many counts of this clonotype. This sequence joins TRBV12-3 or TRBV12-4 and TRBJ1-1, with D tentatively TRBD1 (5 bases). The CDR3 spans 14 residues. Trimming shortened V by 3 bases and J by 3 bases, and 11 bases separated the two germline ends. The chain's CDR3 is CASSFGGGDTEAFF. The CDR3 nucleotides are TGTGCCAGCAGTTTCGGCGGAGGGGACACTGAAGCTTTCTTT.

Ten or more counts support this clonotype. The chain carries TRBV9 and TRBJ2-5; tentative D call: TRBD1 (5 bases). From germline, CDR1 is SGDLS and CDR2 YYNGEE. V was pared by 3 bases and J by 5 bases, with 14 bases between. This CDR3 has 14 residues. CDR3 sequence: CASSASQGKETQYF. The CDR3 nucleotides read TGTGCCAGCAGCGCGAGTCAGGGAAAGGAGACCCAGTACTTC.

This clonotype occurred many times. This chain uses TRBV7-2 with TRBJ2-5; a possible D gene is TRBD1 (6 bases). The CDR3 runs 14 residues. V was shortened by 3 bases and J by 1 base, with 9 bases between the two germline ends. Germline CDR1 and CDR2: SGHTA and FQGNSA. CDR3 bases: TGTGCCAGCAGCTTCCAGACAGGCCAAGAGACCCAGTACTTC. It translates to CASSFQTGQETQYF.

This rearrangement joins TRBV4-2 to TRBJ2-7; 8 bases align to TRBD2. The CDR3 extends over 15 amino acids. CDR1 LGHNA and CDR2 YNFKEQ come from the germline V gene. Trimming removed 3 bases from V and 7 bases from J; junction bases left unmatched: 11. This CDR3 is CASSQERGILREQYF. CDR3 in DNA: TGTGCCAGCAGCCAGGAGCGGGGGATTCTTAGGGAGCAGTACTTC.